Detailed here is one T cell receptor beta chain. Original processing methods: The assay estimated nucleated cells by amplifying reference gene primers. Here immunoSEQ multiplex PCR was the method, and the copy in TCRdb shows in-frame clones only, minus some. For V, J and clone size, that table is used; D and trimming come from the DNA. The top ten hold approximately 4.3% of the sample, which has some 99,000 clones, roughly 80% seen once. This sample was taken from a study of blood T cell repertoires in COVID-19. The V end was cut by 0 bases, the J end by 7 bases, with 8 bases between. Germline V gene lookup returns CDR1 SGHRS and CDR2 YFSETQ. The CDR3 sequence is 13 residues long.

This sequence was found in a human donor in a cohort sampled during active or convalescent COVID-19. The sequenced material came from peripheral blood. This chain connects TRBV5-1 to TRBJ2-4, with D possibly matching TRBD1 (5 bases). CDR3 in amino acids: CASSLEQGNIQYF. The CDR3 coding sequence is TGCGCCAGCAGCTTGGAGCAGGGTAACATTCAGTACTTC.